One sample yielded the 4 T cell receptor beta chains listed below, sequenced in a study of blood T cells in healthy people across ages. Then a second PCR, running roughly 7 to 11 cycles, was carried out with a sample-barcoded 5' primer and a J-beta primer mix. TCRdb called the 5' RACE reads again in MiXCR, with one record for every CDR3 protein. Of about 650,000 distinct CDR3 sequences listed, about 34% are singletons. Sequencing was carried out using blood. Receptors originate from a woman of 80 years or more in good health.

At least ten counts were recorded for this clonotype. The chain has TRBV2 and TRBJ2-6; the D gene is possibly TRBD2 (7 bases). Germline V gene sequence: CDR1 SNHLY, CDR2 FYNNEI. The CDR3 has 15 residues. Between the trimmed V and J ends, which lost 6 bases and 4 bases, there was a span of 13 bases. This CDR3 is CASRGGAHGANVLTF. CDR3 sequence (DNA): TGTGCCAGCAGGGGGGGGGCGCACGGGGCCAACGTCCTGACTTTC.

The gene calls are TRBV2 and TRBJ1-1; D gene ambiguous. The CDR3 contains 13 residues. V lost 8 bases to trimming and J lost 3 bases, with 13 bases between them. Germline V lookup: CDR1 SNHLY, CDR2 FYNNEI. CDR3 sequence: CASWVELDTEAFF. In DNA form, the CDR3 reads TGTGCCAGCTGGGTGGAGTTGGACACTGAAGCTTTCTTT.

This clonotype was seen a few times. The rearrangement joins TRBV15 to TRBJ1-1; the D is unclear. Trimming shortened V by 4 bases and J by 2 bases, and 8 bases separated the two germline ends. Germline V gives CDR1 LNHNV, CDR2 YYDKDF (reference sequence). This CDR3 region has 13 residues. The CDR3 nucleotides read TGTGCCACCAGCACCGGGCGTAACACTGAAGCTTTCTTT. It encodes CATSTGRNTEAFF.

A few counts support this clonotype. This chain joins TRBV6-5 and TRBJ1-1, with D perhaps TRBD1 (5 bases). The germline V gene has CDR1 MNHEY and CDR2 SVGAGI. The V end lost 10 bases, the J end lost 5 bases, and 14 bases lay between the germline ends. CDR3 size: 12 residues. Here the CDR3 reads CATRNTGTEAFF. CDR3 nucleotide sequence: TGTGCCACTAGGAACACAGGTACTGAAGCTTTCTTT.